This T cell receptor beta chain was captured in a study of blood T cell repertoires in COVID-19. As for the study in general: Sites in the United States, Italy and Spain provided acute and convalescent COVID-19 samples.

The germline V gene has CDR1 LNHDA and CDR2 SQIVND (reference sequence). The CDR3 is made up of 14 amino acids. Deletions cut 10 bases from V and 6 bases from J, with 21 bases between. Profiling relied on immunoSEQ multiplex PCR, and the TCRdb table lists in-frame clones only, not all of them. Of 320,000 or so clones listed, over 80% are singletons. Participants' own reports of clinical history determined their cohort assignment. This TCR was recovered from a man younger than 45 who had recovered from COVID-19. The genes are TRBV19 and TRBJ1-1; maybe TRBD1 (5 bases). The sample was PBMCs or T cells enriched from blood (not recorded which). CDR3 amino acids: CATSLGIPGAEAFF. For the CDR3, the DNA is TGTGCCACCTCGCTTGGTATTCCGGGGGCTGAAGCTTTCTTT.